Below, 6 T cell receptor beta chains from the same sample are listed, as sequenced in a study of blood T cell repertoires in COVID-19. Data came from immunoSEQ multiplex PCR; TCRdb stores just in-frame clones and leaves some out. The sample contains roughly 190,000 clones, around nine tenths of which appear only once. The specimen was peripheral blood. All receptors derive from a man aged 40-55 years with active or convalescent COVID-19.

The gene calls are TRBV27 and TRBJ2-2; 11 nucleotides agree with TRBD2. The junction had 7 bases not matched to a gene; V was cut back by 6 bases and J by 7 bases. CDR3 length: 15 residues. CDR1 MNHEY and CDR2 SMNVEV come from the germline V gene (reference sequence). The CDR3 nucleotides are TGTGCCAGCAGGCTAGCGGGAGGAAAGGGCGGGGAGCTGTTTTTT. Translating gives CASRLAGGKGGELFF.

The chain recombines TRBV4-3 with TRBJ1-4, with D perhaps TRBD1 (5 bases). This CDR3 has 16 amino acids. Trimming removed 0 bases at V and 8 bases at J, with 16 bases between. Per germline, CDR1 LGHNA and CDR2 YSLEER. CDR3 sequence: CASSQDEVGHLEKLFF. CDR3 coding DNA: TGCGCCAGCAGCCAAGACGAAGTCGGACACCTAGAAAAACTGTTTTTT.

The chain couples TRBV27 to TRBJ1-1; 8 bases map to TRBD1. The V gene end was trimmed by 5 bases and the J gene end by 1 base; junction bases not matched to a gene: 3. The CDR3 contains 14 residues. Germline CDR1 is MNHEY and CDR2 is SMNVEV (reference sequence). CDR3 in amino acids: CASSVQGGNTEAFF. The CDR3 coding sequence is TGTGCCAGCAGTGTACAGGGGGGGAACACTGAAGCTTTCTTT.

This clone came up once. The chain couples TRBV7-5 to TRBJ2-4; the table assigns TRBD1, which was not confirmed against the DNA. TRBV7-5 is listed as a pseudogene. The CDR3 runs to 16 residues. The DNA for the CDR3 is TGTGCCAGAAGCTTACAGGGGGCAAAAGCCAAAAACATTCAGTACTTC. Amino acid sequence: CARSLQGAKAKNIQYF.

The rearrangement links TRBV5-1 to TRBJ2-3, with a tentative D call TRBD1 (5 bases). The V end was cut by 1 base, the J end by 3 bases, with 6 bases between. CDR1 SGHRS and CDR2 YFSETQ come from the germline V gene. The CDR3 is 13 residues long. This CDR3 is CASSLKGTDTQYF. CDR3 bases: TGCGCCAGCAGCTTGAAGGGGACAGATACGCAGTATTTT.

The gene calls are TRBV27 and TRBJ1-5; 8 bases match TRBD1. Per germline, CDR1 MNHEY and CDR2 SMNVEV (reference sequence). The J segment lost 5 bases and the V segment lost 5 bases, leaving 8 bases of the junction unmatched. CDR3 size: 15 residues. This CDR3 reads CASSPYSGGYQPQHF. Written as DNA, the CDR3 is TGTGCCAGCAGTCCCTACTCAGGGGGCTATCAGCCCCAGCATTTT.